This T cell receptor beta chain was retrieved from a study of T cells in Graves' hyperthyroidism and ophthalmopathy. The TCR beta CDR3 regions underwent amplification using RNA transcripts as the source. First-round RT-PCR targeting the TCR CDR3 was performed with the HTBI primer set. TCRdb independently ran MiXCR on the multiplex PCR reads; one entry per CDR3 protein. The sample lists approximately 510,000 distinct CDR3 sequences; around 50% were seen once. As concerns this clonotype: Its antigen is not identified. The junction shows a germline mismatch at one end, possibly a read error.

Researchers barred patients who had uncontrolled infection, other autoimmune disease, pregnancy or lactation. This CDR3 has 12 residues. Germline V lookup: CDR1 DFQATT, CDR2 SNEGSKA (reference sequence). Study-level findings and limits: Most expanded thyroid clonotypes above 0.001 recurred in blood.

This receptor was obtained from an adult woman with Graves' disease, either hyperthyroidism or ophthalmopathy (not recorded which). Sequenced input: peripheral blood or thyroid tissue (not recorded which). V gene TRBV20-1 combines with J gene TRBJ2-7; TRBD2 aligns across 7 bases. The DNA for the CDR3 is TGCAGTGCTAGAGATCTCAGCGGGGCTAAGATCTTC. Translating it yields CSARDLSGAKIF.